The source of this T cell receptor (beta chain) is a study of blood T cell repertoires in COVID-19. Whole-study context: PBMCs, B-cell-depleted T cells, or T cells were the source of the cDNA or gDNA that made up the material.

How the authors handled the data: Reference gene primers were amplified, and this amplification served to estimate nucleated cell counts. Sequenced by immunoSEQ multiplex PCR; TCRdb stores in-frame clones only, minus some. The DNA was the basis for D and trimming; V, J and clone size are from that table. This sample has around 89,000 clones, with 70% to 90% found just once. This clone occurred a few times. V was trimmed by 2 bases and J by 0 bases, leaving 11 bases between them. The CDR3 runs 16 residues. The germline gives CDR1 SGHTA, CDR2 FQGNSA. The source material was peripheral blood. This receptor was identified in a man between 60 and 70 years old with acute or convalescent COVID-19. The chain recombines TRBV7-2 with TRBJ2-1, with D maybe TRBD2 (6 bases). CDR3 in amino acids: CASSLNAGSSYNEQFF. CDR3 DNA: TGTGCCAGCAGCTTAAACGCGGGGAGCTCCTACAATGAGCAGTTCTTC.